These T cell receptor beta chains were read from a single sample in a study of OX40 agonist ivuxolimab in advanced cancers. Some clones are missing from TCRdb's copy, which holds only in-frame ones; the method was immunoSEQ multiplex PCR. The sample includes 60,000 to 100,000 clones, nearly 95% seen only once; the top ten take roughly 21%. The sample in question was CD4+ or CD8+ T cells sorted from blood, obtained in a trial of the OX40 agonist ivuxolimab. The receptors stem from an adult with an advanced solid tumor such as melanoma, head and neck, liver or kidney cancer. CDR3s include the opening cysteine and the closing phenylalanine or tryptophan. D genes are given only for firm matches. A clone size is listed for some rows: how often the clone was seen (once, few, many), or a class if it is expanded.

NA TRBJ2-1 NA TRBV10-2 TGCGCCAGCAGTGAGATCTATGAGCAGTTCTTC CASSEIYEQFF
NA TRBJ2-5 NA TRBV27 TGTGCCAGCAGTTTGGGCCGTGGGCTCAGGAGGGAGACCCAGTACTTC CASSLGRGLRRETQYF
NA TRBJ1-1 NA TRBV6-6 TGTGCCACCCTTTGGGGGAACACTGAAGCTTTCTTT CATLWGNTEAFF
NA TRBJ2-7 NA TRBV5-4 TGTGCCAGCAGCTTCGAGGCGACCTACGAGCAGTACTTC CASSFEATYEQYF
NA TRBJ1-2 NA TRBV5-1 TGCGCCAGCAGCTTGGAAGGTTACGGGACGGTCCTCTATGGCTACACCTTC CASSLEGYGTVLYGYTF
NA TRBJ1-5 NA TRBV4-1 TGCGCCAGCAGCCATGACTCCGGTGGAGGGAATCAGCCCCAGCATTTT CASSHDSGGGNQPQHF
once TRBJ2-3 TRBD2 TRBV7-7 TGTGCTAGCAGCTTAAGCGGGGGCACAGATACGCAGTATTTT CASSLSGGTDTQYF
NA TRBJ2-5 TRBD2 TRBV4-3 TGCGCCAGCAGCCAAGTGGCTAAGGGGAGGGAGGGGGAGACCCAGTACTTC CASSQVAKGREGETQYF
NA TRBJ2-1 NA TRBV7-2 TGTGCCAGCAGCCCGCTCGTATGGGTTGAGCAGTTCTTC CASSPLVWVEQFF
NA TRBJ2-3 NA TRBV20-1 TGCAGTGCTAGTTTCGATACGCAGTATTTT CSASFDTQYF
NA TRBJ2-1 TRBD1 TRBV29-1 TGCAGCGTTAGGACAGGCCGCTCCTACAATGAGCAGTTCTTC CSVRTGRSYNEQFF
NA TRBJ1-2 NA TRBV27 TGTGCCAGCAGTTTATCCCCGGGGGCAAACTATGGCTACACCTTC CASSLSPGANYGYTF
once TRBJ2-7 NA TRBV5-6 TGTGCCAGCAGCTTGACGCGGGAGCAGTACTTC CASSLTREQYF
once TRBJ2-5 NA TRBV9 TGTGCCAGCAGCCATTGGGGACAAGCAGGGGAGACCCAGTACTTC CASSHWGQAGETQYF
NA TRBJ2-3 TRBD1 TRBV28 TGTGCCAGCAGCCCAACAAGGACAGGGGGCACAGATACGCAGTATTTT CASSPTRTGGTDTQYF
NA TRBJ1-2 TRBD1 TRBV28 TGTGCCAGCAGTCCAGGGGGAAGGATTCAGAACTATGGCTACACCTTC CASSPGGRIQNYGYTF
few TRBJ2-7 NA TRBV7-2 TGTGCCAGCAGCCCGAGATGGGACTACGAGCAGTACTTC CASSPRWDYEQYF
NA TRBJ1-3 NA TRBV11-2 TGTGCCAGCAGCTTGGGCAGGTTCTCTGGAAACACCATATATTTT CASSLGRFSGNTIYF
NA TRBJ1-5 NA TRBV7-2 TGTGCCAGCAGCTACCCATCAGGGTATAGCAATCAGCCCCAGCATTTT CASSYPSGYSNQPQHF
NA TRBJ2-6 NA TRBV15 TGTGCCACCAGCTACCCGGGGCCCTCTGGGGCCAACGTCCTGACTTTC CATSYPGPSGANVLTF
NA TRBJ2-3 TRBD2 TRBV9 TGTGCCAGCAGCGCCCCGGGGGGTCACACAGATACGCAGTATTTT CASSAPGGHTDTQYF
NA TRBJ2-3 TRBD2 TRBV9 TGTGCCAGCAGCGAGTGGGGGGAGGGCCTGACAGATACGCAGTATTTT CASSEWGEGLTDTQYF
once TRBJ1-5 NA TRBV27 TGTGCCAGCAGACCCTTGAATAGCAATCAGCCCCAGCATTTT CASRPLNSNQPQHF
NA TRBJ2-2 TRBD2 TRBV7-6 TGTGCCAGCAGCTCAGCGGGACTAGCGGGGGGAAACACCGGGGAGCTGTTTTTT CASSSAGLAGGNTGELFF
NA TRBJ2-5 NA TRBV5-1 TGCGCCAGCAGCTTGGACAGGCCACAAGAGACCCAGTACTTC CASSLDRPQETQYF
NA TRBJ2-5 NA TRBV9 TGTGCCAGCAGCGTAGCCGGAAGGGACTCTGGGGAGACCCAGTACTTC CASSVAGRDSGETQYF
NA TRBJ1-1 NA TRBV7-9 TGTGCCAGCAGCCCCGCATGGGCCAGGAGGGAGAACACTGAAGCTTTCTTT CASSPAWARRENTEAFF
NA TRBJ2-1 NA TRBV2 TGTGCCAGCAGCATCCAGGGGGGGACCTACAATGAGCAGTTCTTC CASSIQGGTYNEQFF
NA TRBJ2-2 NA TRBV11-3 TGTGCCAGCAGCCGGCGGGCCTTCCCTATTACCGGGGAGCTGTTTTTT CASSRRAFPITGELFF
NA TRBJ2-2 TRBD1 TRBV28 TGTGCCAGCAGCCACCGGGACAGGGGTGTCGGGGAGCTGTTTTTT CASSHRDRGVGELFF
NA TRBJ2-4 NA TRBV6-7 TGTGCCAGCATTGGACAAGAAGCCAAAAACATTCAGTACTTC CASIGQEAKNIQYF
NA TRBJ2-5 NA TRBV4-3 TGCGCCAGCAGCCAAGATTCAGGGCAGGGTTCAGAGACCCAGTACTTC CASSQDSGQGSETQYF
NA TRBJ1-6 TRBD1 TRBV29-1 TGCAGCGTTCATACAGGGGGGAATTCACCCCTCCACTTT CSVHTGGNSPLHF
NA TRBJ2-7 NA TRBV2 TGTGCAGCCCGGCCCACAGCCTCCTACGAGCAGTACTTC CAARPTASYEQYF
NA TRBJ2-3 TRBD2 TRBV10-1 TGCGCCAGCAGTGAGATCCAGCGGGGGAGCACAGATACGCAGTATTTT CASSEIQRGSTDTQYF
NA TRBJ1-3 TRBD1 TRBV7-2 TGTGCCAGCAGCACGCGCTCCGGGACAGGGTCCAGAGGAAACACCATATATTTT CASSTRSGTGSRGNTIYF
NA TRBJ2-7 TRBD2 TRBV7-2 TGTGCCAGCAGCTTAGGTACTTGGGGGACTAGGGGGGACGAGCAGTACTTC CASSLGTWGTRGDEQYF
NA TRBJ2-2 NA TRBV5-4 TGTGCCAGCAGCCAAGGGACTGCCACCGGGGAGCTGTTTTTT CASSQGTATGELFF
NA TRBJ2-7 NA TRBV19 TGTGCCAGTAGTATTGCGACAAGTGGAGCATACGAGCAGTACTTC CASSIATSGAYEQYF
few TRBJ1-1 NA TRBV19 TGTGCCAGTAGTATAGAAAGGGGTGAAGCTTTCTTT CASSIERGEAFF
NA TRBJ2-2 NA TRBV11-2 TGTGCCAGCAGCCGGGGGGCGAGTATTTGGACCGGGGAGCTGTTTTTT CASSRGASIWTGELFF
NA TRBJ2-7 TRBD1 TRBV7-7 TGTGCCAGCAGCCGGGGACAGGGAGTGGCCTACGAGCAGTACTTC CASSRGQGVAYEQYF
NA TRBJ2-3 NA TRBV6-5 TGTGCCAGCAGTTACTCAGGCAGCGGAGATACGCAGTATTTT CASSYSGSGDTQYF
NA TRBJ2-1 NA TRBV9 TGTGCCAGCAGCGTAGGCAGGGAGACTGAGCAGTTCTTC CASSVGRETEQFF
NA TRBJ1-1 NA TRBV27 TGTGCCAGCAGTTTTAGCAGGTGGAACACTGAAGCTTTCTTT CASSFSRWNTEAFF
NA TRBJ1-5 NA TRBV4-1 TGCGCCAGCAGCCAACTTCTGGTAGTTAGCAATCAGCCCCAGCATTTT CASSQLLVVSNQPQHF